The clone carrying this T cell receptor (beta chain) appeared a few times. V lost 4 bases and J lost 1, with 15 bases in between. Germline CDR1 and CDR2: MDHEN and SYDVKM. The CDR3 runs 16 residues. The isolated RNA, all of it, was reverse transcribed, so expressed TCRB transcripts were what got sequenced. Profiling relied on immunoSEQ multiplex PCR, and the TCRdb table lists in-frame clones only, not all of them. The table lists roughly 310,000 clones, approximately 9.9% of them singletons. These data belong to a study of beta chain features in type 1 diabetes. Specimen: naive CD4+ T cells from blood. The clonotype comes from a woman under 40 in good health. The rearrangement links TRBV28 to TRBJ2-3; possibly TRBD1 for D (6 bases). CDR3 DNA: TGTGCCAGCAGTTCGCCGGGACAAGCGGGCACAGATACGCAGTATTTT. It codes for CASSSPGQAGTDTQYF.